This T cell receptor beta chain appears in the sequencing data of a study of PD-1 blockade in classical Hodgkin lymphoma (TCRdb year 2020). Describing the broader study: Nivolumab dosing was 3 mg/kg intravenously every 2 weeks, continuing until either disease progression or unacceptable toxicity. To define a peripheral blood immune signature of response to PD-1 blockade in classical Hodgkin lymphoma, the study combined TCR beta sequencing with CyTOF.

What the time point label conveys for this sample: cycle 4 day 1 (C4D1), after less than 7 weeks of nivolumab. Every trial patient had relapsed after autologous stem cell transplantation, and cohorts A, B and C differed in prior brentuximab vedotin exposure. A Miltenyi CD8+ T cell isolation kit was used for magnetic negative selection to purify CD8+ T cells from thawed PBMCs. The trial cohort comprised a few dozen patients with relapsed/refractory classical Hodgkin lymphoma whose best overall responses were complete response, partial response or progressive disease. Single-agent nivolumab was administered to trial patients in the multi-cohort phase II CheckMate 205 trial. An independent review committee assessed best overall response by applying the 2007 International Working Group response criteria. Trial PBMCs were obtained immediately prior to nivolumab initiation (C1D1) and on therapy at cycle 2 day 1 and cycle 4 day 1. Peripheral blood was collected in 8 mL Vacutainer Cell Preparation Tubes, from which PBMCs were isolated by centrifugation and then cryopreserved. Purified CD4+ and CD8+ fractions were prepared only for cases where an additional PBMC sample was available. Magnetically labelled cells were depleted on LS columns in a quadroMACS separator, and the flow-through was collected as the purified fraction.

Genomic DNA was extracted with the Qiagen DNeasy kit from unsorted PBMCs and from negatively selected CD4+ and CD8+ fractions. TCR beta CDR3 regions were amplified by immunoSEQ multiplex PCR using primers annealing to V and J segments. A synthetic immune receptor repertoire was used to minimize amplification bias, and remaining bias was computationally removed after sequencing. Regarding the original processing steps: Custom Python scripts were used to quantify repertoire diversity as the Shannon entropy index. Unsorted, CD4+ and CD8+ repertoires were analyzed separately, except in combined analyses where CD4+ and CD8+ sequences were merged in silico. Clonal expansion was defined as at least a 2-fold frequency increase after treatment relative to C1D1, with a pseudocount of 0.5 for undetected baseline clones. Singleton clones were defined as clones with 0 or 1 copy at C1D1, and non-singleton clones were defined as clones with 2 or more copies. Clones expanded in unsorted samples were annotated as CD4+, CD8+ or unknown by matching protein sequences in sorted samples from the same patient. Wilcoxon tests on paired samples were used to test diversity changes from C1D1 to C4D1. What TCRdb holds here is the immuneACCESS table cut down to in-frame rearrangements. Part of the clones is not present; checked against another copy, under half of the missing clones reflect an unresolved V gene, and the others are unexplained. V, J and clone size were drawn from that table, and D and trimming were deduced from the DNA. Here the sample has some 2,900 clones; roughly four fifths occur a single time. Over 25% of the sample belongs to the ten largest clones.

Concerning this clone: This receptor's antigen is unknown. No base qualities exist here, and no much larger clone lies one base off it.

What the authors observed across the whole study: The study covered only a single clinical trial cohort, and the causes of the repertoire differences, possibly disease activity or prior therapy, were still not defined. Lower diversity was observed in patients in whom nivolumab was started less than 1 year after ASCT, and these patients were excluded from later analyses so that confounding by immune reconstitution would be avoided. Baseline TCR diversity was reported to be lower in newly diagnosed patients than in healthy donors and to be lower still in relapsed/refractory patients. CD4+ but not CD8+ TCR diversity rose significantly by C4D1 (p=0.0027 vs p=0.16), most apparent in complete responders (p=0.02). Trial patients achieving complete response had baseline diversity similar to newly diagnosed patients, whereas partial responders and progressors had significantly lower diversity.

Between the V and J ends, shortened by 0 bases and 3 bases respectively, the junction contains 9 bases. The CDR3, cysteine through phenylalanine, is 14 amino acids long. Only CDR3 DNA is held: 42 bases, read in frame from base 1. CDR1 and CDR2, per the germline V gene, are SGHNT and YENEEA. The sample in question was CD8+ T cells from blood, obtained before the fourth cycle of nivolumab. Recombination linked TRBV11-3 to TRBJ2-7, with a weak D call of TRBD2 (6 bases match). The clonotype was recovered from a human donor with classical Hodgkin lymphoma. The CDR3: CASSLEPGDYEQYF. Here is the DNA: TGTGCCAGCAGCTTAGAGCCGGGGGACTACGAGCAGTACTTC. With the portions outside the CDR3 filled from the reference TRBV11-3 and TRBJ2-7 genes, the complete variable region becomes EAGVVQSPRYKIIEKKQPVAFWCNPISGHNTLYWYLQNLGQGPELLIRYENEEAVDDSQLPKDRFSAERLKGVDSTLKIQPAELGDSAVYLCASSLEPGDYEQYFGPGTRLTVT.